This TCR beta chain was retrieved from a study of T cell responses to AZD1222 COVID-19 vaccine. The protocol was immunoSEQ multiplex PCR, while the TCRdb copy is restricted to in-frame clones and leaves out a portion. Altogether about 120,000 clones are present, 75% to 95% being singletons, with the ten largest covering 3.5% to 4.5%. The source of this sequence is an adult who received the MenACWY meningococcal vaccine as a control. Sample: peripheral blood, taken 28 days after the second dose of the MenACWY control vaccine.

CDR3 protein: CASTSGTSSSYNSPLHF. The CDR3 bases are TGTGCCAGCACCTCGGGCACATCAAGCTCCTATAATTCACCCCTCCACTTT. The chain uses TRBV28 and TRBJ1-6; D gene ambiguous. V lost 7 bases, J lost 0 bases, and 16 bases lay in between. The CDR3 spans 17 residues. CDR1 is MDHEN, CDR2 SYDVKM, per germline.